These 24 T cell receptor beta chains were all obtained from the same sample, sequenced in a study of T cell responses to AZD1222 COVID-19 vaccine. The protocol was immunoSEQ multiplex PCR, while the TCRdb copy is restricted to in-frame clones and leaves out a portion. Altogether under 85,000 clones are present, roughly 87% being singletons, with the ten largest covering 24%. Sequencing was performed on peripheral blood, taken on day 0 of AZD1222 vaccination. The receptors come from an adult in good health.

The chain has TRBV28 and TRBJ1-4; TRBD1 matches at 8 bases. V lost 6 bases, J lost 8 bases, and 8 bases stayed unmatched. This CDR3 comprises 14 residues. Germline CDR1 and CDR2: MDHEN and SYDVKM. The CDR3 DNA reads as TGTGCCAGCAGACAGACAGGGGTTGACGAAAAACTGTTTTTT. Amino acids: CASRQTGVDEKLFF.

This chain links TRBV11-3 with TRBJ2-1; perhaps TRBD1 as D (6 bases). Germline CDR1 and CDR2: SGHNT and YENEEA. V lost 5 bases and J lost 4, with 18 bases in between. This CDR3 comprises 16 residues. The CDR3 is CASSPRGGTGYNEQFF. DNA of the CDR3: TGTGCCAGCAGCCCGAGAGGGGGAACAGGGTACAATGAGCAGTTCTTC. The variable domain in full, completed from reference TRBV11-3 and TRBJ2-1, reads EAGVVQSPRYKIIEKKQPVAFWCNPISGHNTLYWYLQNLGQGPELLIRYENEEAVDDSQLPKDRFSAERLKGVDSTLKIQPAELGDSAVYLCASSPRGGTGYNEQFFGPGTRLTVL.

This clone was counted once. CDR3 sequence: CASSLTSGRAWDEQYF. CDR3 coding DNA: TGTGCCAGCAGCCTCACCAGCGGGAGGGCGTGGGACGAGCAGTACTTC. V and J are TRBV5-6 and TRBJ2-7; 10 bases line up with TRBD2. Germline trimming cut 4 bases from V and 5 bases from J; bases unmatched to any gene: 12. The V gene's germline CDR1 is SGHDT and CDR2 YYEEEE. This CDR3 comprises 16 residues.

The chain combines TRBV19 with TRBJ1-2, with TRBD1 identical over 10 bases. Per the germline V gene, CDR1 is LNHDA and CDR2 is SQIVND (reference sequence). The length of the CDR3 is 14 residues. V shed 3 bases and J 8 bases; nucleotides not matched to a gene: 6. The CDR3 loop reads CASSIAGTGVGYTF. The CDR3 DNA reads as TGTGCCAGTAGTATTGCCGGGACAGGGGTCGGCTACACCTTC.

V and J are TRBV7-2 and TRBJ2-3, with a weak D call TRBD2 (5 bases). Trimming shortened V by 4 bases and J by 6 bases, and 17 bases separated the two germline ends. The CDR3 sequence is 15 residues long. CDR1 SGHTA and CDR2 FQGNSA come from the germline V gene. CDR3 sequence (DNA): TGTGCCAGCAGCTCCGTCGGAGGCGCGGTGGATACGCAGTATTTT. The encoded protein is CASSSVGGAVDTQYF.

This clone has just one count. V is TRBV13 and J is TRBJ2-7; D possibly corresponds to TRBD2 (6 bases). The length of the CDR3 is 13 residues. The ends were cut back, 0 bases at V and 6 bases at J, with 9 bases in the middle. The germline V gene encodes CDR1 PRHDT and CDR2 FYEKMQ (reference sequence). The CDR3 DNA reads TGTGCCAGCAGCTTAGGCGGGGGTTCCGAGCAGTACTTC. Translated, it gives CASSLGGGSEQYF.

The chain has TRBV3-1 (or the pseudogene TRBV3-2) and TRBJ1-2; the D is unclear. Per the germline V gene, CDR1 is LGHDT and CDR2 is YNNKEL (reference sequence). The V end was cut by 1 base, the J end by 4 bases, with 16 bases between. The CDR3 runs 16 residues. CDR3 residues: CASSQVSSAVGYGYTF. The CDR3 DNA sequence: TGTGCCAGCAGCCAAGTCTCTTCGGCCGTGGGCTATGGCTACACCTTC.

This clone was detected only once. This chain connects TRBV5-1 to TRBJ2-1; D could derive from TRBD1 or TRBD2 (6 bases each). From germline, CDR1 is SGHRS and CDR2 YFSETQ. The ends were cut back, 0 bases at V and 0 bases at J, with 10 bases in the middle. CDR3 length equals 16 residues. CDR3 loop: CASSLGTAGSYNEQFF. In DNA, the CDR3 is TGCGCCAGCAGCTTGGGGACAGCGGGCTCCTACAATGAGCAGTTCTTC.

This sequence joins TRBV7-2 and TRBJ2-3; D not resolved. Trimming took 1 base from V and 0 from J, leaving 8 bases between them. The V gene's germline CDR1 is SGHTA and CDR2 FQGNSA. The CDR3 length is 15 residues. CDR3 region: CASSLVSASTDTQYF. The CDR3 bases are TGTGCCAGCAGCTTAGTCTCGGCTAGCACAGATACGCAGTATTTT.

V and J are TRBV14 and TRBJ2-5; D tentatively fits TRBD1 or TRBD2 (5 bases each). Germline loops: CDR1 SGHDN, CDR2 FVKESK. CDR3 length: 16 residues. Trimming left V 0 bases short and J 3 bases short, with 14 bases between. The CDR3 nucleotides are TGTGCCAGCAGCCAAGATGGGACGCGTCTAGAAGAGACCCAGTACTTC. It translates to CASSQDGTRLEETQYF.

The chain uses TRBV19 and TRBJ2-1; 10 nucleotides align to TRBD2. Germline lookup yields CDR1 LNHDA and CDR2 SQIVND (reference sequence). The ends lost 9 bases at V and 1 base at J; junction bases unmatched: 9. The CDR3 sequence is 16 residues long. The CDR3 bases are TGTGCCAGCTCCTGGGCTAGCGGGAGTTCCTACAATGAGCAGTTCTTC. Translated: CASSWASGSSYNEQFF.

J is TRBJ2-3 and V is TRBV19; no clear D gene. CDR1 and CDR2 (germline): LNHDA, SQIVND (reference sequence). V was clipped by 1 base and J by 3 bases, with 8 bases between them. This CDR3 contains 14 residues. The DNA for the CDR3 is TGTGCCAGTAGTATAGTCATCCAAACAGATACGCAGTATTTT. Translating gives CASSIVIQTDTQYF.

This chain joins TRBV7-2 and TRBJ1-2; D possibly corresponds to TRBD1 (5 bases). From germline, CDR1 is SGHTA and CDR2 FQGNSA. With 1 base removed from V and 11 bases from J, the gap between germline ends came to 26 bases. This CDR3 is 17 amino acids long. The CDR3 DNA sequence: TGTGCCAGCAGCTTAGAGCGGGCTGGGTACAGCCCAAGGGGTTACACCTTC. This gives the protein CASSLERAGYSPRGYTF.

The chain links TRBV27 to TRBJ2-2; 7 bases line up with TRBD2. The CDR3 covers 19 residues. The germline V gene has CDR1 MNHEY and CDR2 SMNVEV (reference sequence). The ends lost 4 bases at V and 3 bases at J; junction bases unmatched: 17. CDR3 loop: CASSSRLGLSGKHTGELFF. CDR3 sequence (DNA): TGTGCCAGCAGTTCCCGCCTGGGACTAAGCGGGAAGCACACCGGGGAGCTGTTTTTT.

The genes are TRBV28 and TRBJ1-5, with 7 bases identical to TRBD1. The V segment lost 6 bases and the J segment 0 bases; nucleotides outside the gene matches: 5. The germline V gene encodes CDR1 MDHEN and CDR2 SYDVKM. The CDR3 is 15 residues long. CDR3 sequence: CASSLQGYSNQPQHF. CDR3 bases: TGTGCCAGCAGCCTACAGGGGTATAGCAATCAGCCCCAGCATTTT. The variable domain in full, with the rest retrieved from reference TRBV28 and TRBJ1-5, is DVKVTQSSRYLVKRTGEKVFLECVQDMDHENMFWYRQDPGLGLRLIYFSYDVKMKEKGDIPEGYSVSREKKERFSLILESASTNQTSMYLCASSLQGYSNQPQHFGDGTRLSIL.

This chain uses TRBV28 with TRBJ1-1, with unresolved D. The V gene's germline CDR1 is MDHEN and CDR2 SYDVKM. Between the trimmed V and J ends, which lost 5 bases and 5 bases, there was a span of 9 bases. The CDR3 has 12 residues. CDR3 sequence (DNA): TGTGCCAGCAGTCCCGGGAAAACTGAAGCTTTCTTT. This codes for CASSPGKTEAFF.

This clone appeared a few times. The CDR3 sequence is CASSGGAALSSYNSPLHF. CDR3 nucleotide sequence: TGTGCCAGCAGCGGCGGAGCGGCCCTGAGCTCCTATAATTCACCCCTCCACTTT. The rearrangement joins TRBV9 to TRBJ1-6; no clear D. The CDR3 covers 18 residues. V was cut by 3 bases and J by 0 bases, with 16 bases left in between. Germline lookup yields CDR1 SGDLS and CDR2 YYNGEE.

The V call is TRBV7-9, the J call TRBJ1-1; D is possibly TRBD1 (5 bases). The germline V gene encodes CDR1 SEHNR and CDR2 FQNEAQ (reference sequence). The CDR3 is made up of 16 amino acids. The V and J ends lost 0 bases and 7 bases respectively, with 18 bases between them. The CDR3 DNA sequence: TGTGCCAGCAGCTTAGCGCAGGGCAGACGTCTCGGTGAAGCTTTCTTT. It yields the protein CASSLAQGRRLGEAFF.

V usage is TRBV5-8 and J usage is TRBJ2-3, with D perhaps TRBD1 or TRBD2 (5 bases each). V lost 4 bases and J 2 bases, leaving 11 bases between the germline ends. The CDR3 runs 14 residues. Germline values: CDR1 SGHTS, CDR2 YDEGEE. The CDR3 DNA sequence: TGTGCCAGCAGCACCGCCGGGGCCACAGATACGCAGTATTTT. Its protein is CASSTAGATDTQYF.

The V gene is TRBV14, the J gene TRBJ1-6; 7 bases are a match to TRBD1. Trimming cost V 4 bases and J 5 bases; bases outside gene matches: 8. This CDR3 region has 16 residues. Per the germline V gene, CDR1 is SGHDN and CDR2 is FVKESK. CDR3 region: CASSPTGRTHNSPLHF. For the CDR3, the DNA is TGTGCCAGCAGCCCGACAGGGAGAACTCATAATTCACCCCTCCACTTT.

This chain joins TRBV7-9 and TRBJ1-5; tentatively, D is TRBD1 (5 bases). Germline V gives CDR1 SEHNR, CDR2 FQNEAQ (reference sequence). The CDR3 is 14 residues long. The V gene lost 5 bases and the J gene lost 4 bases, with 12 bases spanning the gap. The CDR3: CASSRETVNQPQHF. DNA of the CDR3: TGTGCCAGCAGCCGAGAGACAGTTAATCAGCCCCAGCATTTT.

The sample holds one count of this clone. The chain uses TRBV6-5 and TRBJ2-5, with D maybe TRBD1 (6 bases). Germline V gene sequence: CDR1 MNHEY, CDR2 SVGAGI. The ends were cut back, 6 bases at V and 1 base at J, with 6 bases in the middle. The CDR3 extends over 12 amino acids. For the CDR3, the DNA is TGTGCCAGCAGGGACAGCCAAGAGACCCAGTACTTC. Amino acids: CASRDSQETQYF.

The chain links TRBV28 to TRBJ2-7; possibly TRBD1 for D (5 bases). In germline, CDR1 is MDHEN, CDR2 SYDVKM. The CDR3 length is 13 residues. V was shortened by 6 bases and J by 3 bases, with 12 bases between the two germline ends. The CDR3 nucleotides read TGTGCCAGCAGAGGACAAGGTCTCTACGAGCAGTACTTC. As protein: CASRGQGLYEQYF.

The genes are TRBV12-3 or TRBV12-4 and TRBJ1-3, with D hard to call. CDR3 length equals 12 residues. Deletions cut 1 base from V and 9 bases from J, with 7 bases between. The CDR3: CASSLVVGTIYF. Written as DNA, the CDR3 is TGTGCCAGCAGTTTAGTAGTAGGCACCATATATTTT.